This paragraph covers one T cell receptor (beta chain) sequence. As processed by the authors: Quantification of nucleated cells was approximated via reference gene primer amplification. Produced via immunoSEQ multiplex PCR; TCRdb's table is partial and in-frame only. That table furnishes V, J and clone size, whereas the DNA furnished D and trimming. Of roughly 250,000 clones listed, 75% to 90% are singletons. This sample was included in a study of blood T cell repertoires in COVID-19. Study context: In each case, the material was cDNA or gDNA derived from T cells, B-cell-depleted T cells, or PBMCs.

CDR1 is SGHRS, CDR2 YFSETQ, per germline. V lost 3 bases and J 7 bases, leaving 13 bases between the germline ends. This CDR3 comprises 14 residues. Sequenced material: peripheral blood. The receptor comes from a human donor in a cohort sampled during active COVID-19. The chain joins TRBV5-1 to TRBJ1-4; D gene uncertain. The CDR3 here is CASSSGKEGEKLFF. The CDR3 DNA is TGCGCCAGCAGCTCGGGAAAGGAAGGTGAAAAACTGTTTTTT.